One and the same sample provided the 25 T cell receptor beta chains below, sequenced in a study of OX40 agonist ivuxolimab in advanced cancers. Profiled with immunoSEQ multiplex PCR; TCRdb holds only in-frame clones, not every one. The sample records roughly 66,000 clones, 87% being singletons. The sequences come from CD4+ or CD8+ T cells sorted from blood, collected in a trial of the OX40 agonist ivuxolimab. The receptors derive from an adult with an advanced solid tumor such as melanoma, head and neck, liver or kidney cancer.

DNA for the CDR3: TGTGCCAGCAGCTTGACTAGCGGAGGCACAGATACGCAGTATTTT. It encodes CASSLTSGGTDTQYF. The V and J genes are TRBV7-9 and TRBJ2-3; 9 bases fit TRBD2. The CDR3 consists of 15 residues. Germline values: CDR1 SEHNR, CDR2 FQNEAQ (reference sequence). J lost 1 base, V lost 3 bases, and 2 bases had no gene match.

This chain links TRBV5-4 with TRBJ1-2, with a possible D match to TRBD1 (6 bases). CDR1 is SGHNT and CDR2 is YYREEE in the germline V gene (reference sequence). V was clipped by 4 bases and J by 2 bases, with 12 bases between them. The length of the CDR3 is 14 residues. CDR3 sequence reads: CASSAGGQNYGYTF. For the CDR3, the DNA is TGTGCCAGCAGCGCCGGGGGCCAGAACTATGGCTACACCTTC.

The rearrangement uses TRBV2 and TRBJ1-1; 12 nucleotides align to TRBD1. Germline-derived CDR1 and CDR2 are SNHLY and FYNNEI. The junction had 7 bases not matched to a gene; V was cut back by 9 bases and J by 5 bases. The CDR3 is 14 residues long. The CDR3 DNA follows: TGTGCCAGAGGGACAGGGGGCGCGGGGACTGAAGCTTTCTTT. It yields the protein CARGTGGAGTEAFF.

The chain joins TRBV11-2 to TRBJ2-1; 11 bases map to TRBD2. This CDR3 is built from 19 residues. The germline V gene encodes CDR1 SGHAT and CDR2 FQNNGV. Unmatched junction bases numbered 14, after V lost 0 bases and J lost 7 bases. The CDR3 sequence: CASSLDRVAGGPMWNEQFF. Written as DNA, the CDR3 is TGTGCCAGCAGCTTAGATAGGGTAGCGGGGGGGCCAATGTGGAATGAGCAGTTCTTC.

This chain uses TRBV6-1 with TRBJ1-2; D unresolved. Germline V gives CDR1 MNHNS, CDR2 SASEGT. CDR3 length equals 12 residues. Trimming removed 3 bases from V and 3 bases from J, with 5 bases in between. This CDR3 is CASSDSYYGYTF. The CDR3 bases are TGTGCCAGCAGTGACTCCTACTATGGCTACACCTTC.

The chain recombines TRBV5-1 with TRBJ2-1; 10 nucleotides align to TRBD1. This CDR3 region has 13 residues. The germline CDR1 and CDR2 sequences are SGHRS and YFSETQ. The trim removed 3 bases at V and 6 bases at J, leaving 0 bases unmatched. CDR3 loop: CASSWTGGNEQFF. The CDR3 nucleotides read TGCGCCAGCAGCTGGACAGGGGGCAATGAGCAGTTCTTC.

The V call is TRBV7-2, the J call TRBJ2-5; D gene ambiguous. From germline, CDR1 is SGHTA and CDR2 FQGNSA. This CDR3 region has 16 residues. Between the trimmed V and J ends, which lost 8 bases and 3 bases, there was a span of 22 bases. Written as DNA, the CDR3 is TGTGCCAGCCGAGCTGGGGTGGCGGTACCGAAAGAGACCCAGTACTTC. Protein sequence: CASRAGVAVPKETQYF.

J is TRBJ1-5 and V is TRBV6-6; the D is unclear. The CDR3 contains 14 residues. With 5 bases removed from V and 6 bases from J, the gap between germline ends came to 14 bases. In germline, CDR1 is MNHNY, CDR2 SVGAGI (reference sequence). The CDR3 protein is CASSPLTLGQPQHF. The CDR3, as DNA: TGTGCCAGCAGTCCCTTGACTTTAGGTCAGCCCCAGCATTTT.

J is TRBJ2-7 and V is TRBV6-5; D possibly corresponds to TRBD2 (6 bases). From germline, CDR1 is MNHEY and CDR2 SVGAGI. The CDR3 consists of 15 residues. The V end lost 2 bases, the J end lost 3 bases, and 14 bases lay between the germline ends. This CDR3 is CASSYPRGAGYEQYF. The CDR3 bases are TGTGCCAGCAGTTACCCCCGCGGGGCCGGCTACGAGCAGTACTTC.

The V gene is TRBV2, the J gene TRBJ1-4; 7 positions match TRBD1. This CDR3 is built from 14 residues. CDR1 is SNHLY and CDR2 is FYNNEI in the germline V gene. V shed 6 bases and J 3 bases; nucleotides not matched to a gene: 4. CDR3 in DNA: TGTGCCAGCAGGACAGGGATGCCTAATGAAAAACTGTTTTTT. It is translated as CASRTGMPNEKLFF. Filled out from reference TRBV2 and TRBJ1-4, the complete variable domain reads EPEVTQTPSHQVTQMGQEVILRCVPISNHLYFYWYRQILGQKVEFLVSFYNNEISEKSEIFDDQFSVERPDGSNFTLKIRSTKLEDSAMYFCASRTGMPNEKLFFGSGTQLSVL.

The chain uses TRBV19 and TRBJ1-3; D gene unclear. Between the trimmed V and J ends, which lost 6 bases and 0 bases, there was a span of 6 bases. The germline CDR1 and CDR2 sequences are LNHDA and SQIVND (reference sequence). CDR3 size: 13 residues. CDR3 coding DNA: TGTGCCAGTAGAACCCGCTCTGGAAACACCATATATTTT. Translation: CASRTRSGNTIYF.

J is TRBJ2-1 and V is TRBV19; D gene unclear. The germline V gene has CDR1 LNHDA and CDR2 SQIVND (reference sequence). This CDR3 has 10 residues. Trimming removed 7 bases from V and 6 bases from J, with 4 bases in between. The CDR3 here is CASKGNEQFF. CDR3 sequence (DNA): TGTGCCAGTAAAGGCAATGAGCAGTTCTTC.

The rearrangement joins TRBV9 to TRBJ2-5, with D unclear. CDR3 length: 13 amino acids. V was shortened by 3 bases and J by 9 bases, with 15 bases between the two germline ends. Germline assignment: CDR1 SGDLS and CDR2 YYNGEE. In nucleotides, the CDR3 is TGTGCCAGCAGCGCAACTGACCGAACAGCCCAGTACTTC. Protein product: CASSATDRTAQYF.

The chain carries TRBV5-1 and TRBJ2-1; TRBD1 matches at 7 bases. The CDR3 runs 14 residues. After removal of 4 bases from V and 7 bases from J, the junction contained 8 bases not matched to a gene. Germline-derived CDR1 and CDR2 are SGHRS and YFSETQ. CDR3 DNA: TGCGCCAGCAGCCCGAGGACAGGTGTAAATGAGCAGTTCTTC. This encodes CASSPRTGVNEQFF.

The V and J genes are TRBV2 and TRBJ1-2; D is perhaps TRBD1 (5 bases). V lost 6 bases and J lost 4, with 12 bases in between. Germline V gene lookup returns CDR1 SNHLY and CDR2 FYNNEI. The CDR3 extends over 13 amino acids. In nucleotides, the CDR3 is TGTGCCAGCAGAGGGACGGGACCCTATGGCTACACCTTC. Translated: CASRGTGPYGYTF.

Remarks on this clone: This sample includes further DNA sequences coding for the same CDR3. The V and J genes are TRBV7-9 and TRBJ1-5; the match to TRBD1 covers 7 bases. The CDR3 runs 16 residues. CDR1 SEHNR and CDR2 FQNEAQ come from the germline V gene (reference sequence). Trimming removed 3 bases from V and 4 bases from J; junction bases left unmatched: 9. CDR3 nucleotide sequence: TGTGCCAGCAGCTTGGGGGACAGCTTGCGAAATCAGCCCCAGCATTTT. Translating gives CASSLGDSLRNQPQHF.

This chain links TRBV11-2 with TRBJ1-1; 7 nucleotides align to TRBD1. CDR3 length equals 13 residues. V dropped 8 bases and J dropped 1; count of bases not matched to a gene: 4. In germline, CDR1 is SGHAT, CDR2 FQNNGV. CDR3 nucleotide sequence: TGTGCCAGCGCAGCAGGGGGGAACACTGAAGCTTTCTTT. Its protein product is CASAAGGNTEAFF.

V and J are TRBV28 and TRBJ2-7, with 9 bases matching TRBD2. The CDR3 is 15 amino acids. V dropped 6 bases and J dropped 3; count of bases not matched to a gene: 9. In germline, CDR1 is MDHEN, CDR2 SYDVKM. The CDR3 is CASRPALAGDYEQYF. The CDR3 DNA sequence: TGTGCCAGCAGGCCGGCACTAGCGGGCGACTACGAGCAGTACTTC.

This clone was seen once. CDR3 protein: CASTNDQETQYF. CDR3 coding DNA: TGTGCCAGCACCAATGACCAAGAGACCCAGTACTTC. The V gene is TRBV2, the J gene TRBJ2-5; D is undetermined. V lost 7 bases, J lost 0 bases, and 6 bases lay in between. Germline V gene sequence: CDR1 SNHLY, CDR2 FYNNEI. This CDR3 spans 12 amino acids.

The genes are TRBV5-1 and TRBJ1-2, with 9 positions matching TRBD1. V lost 5 bases, J lost 1 base, and 0 bases stayed unmatched. The CDR3 runs to 13 residues. The germline gives CDR1 SGHRS, CDR2 YFSETQ. This CDR3 is CASRDRGNYGYTF. CDR3 nucleotides: TGCGCCAGCAGGGACAGGGGTAACTATGGCTACACCTTC.

The chain links TRBV5-1 to TRBJ1-1; no clear D gene. The germline V gene encodes CDR1 SGHRS and CDR2 YFSETQ. The CDR3 has 11 amino acids. Trimming removed 0 bases at V and 7 bases at J, with 4 bases between. The chain's CDR3 is CASSLGVEAFF. The CDR3 nucleotides are TGCGCCAGCAGCTTGGGCGTTGAAGCTTTCTTT. The entire variable domain, with the rest obtained from reference TRBV5-1 and TRBJ1-1, is as follows: KAGVTQTPRYLIKTRGQQVTLSCSPISGHRSVSWYQQTPGQGLQFLFEYFSETQRNKGNFPGRFSGRQFSNSRSEMNVSTLELGDSALYLCASSLGVEAFFGQGTRLTVV.

The genes are TRBV30 and TRBJ1-1; no clear D gene. Trimming removed 5 bases at V and 1 base at J, with 5 bases between. Germline V lookup: CDR1 GTSNPN, CDR2 SVGIG (reference sequence). The CDR3 length is 11 residues. The chain's CDR3 is CAWDRNTEAFF. In DNA form, the CDR3 reads TGTGCCTGGGATCGGAACACTGAAGCTTTCTTT.

The CDR3 here is CASSLYPTGAEAFF. The CDR3 DNA reads TGTGCCAGCAGCTTGTATCCGACAGGGGCTGAAGCTTTCTTT. This rearrangement joins TRBV7-2 to TRBJ1-1, with TRBD1 matching 8 bases. From germline, CDR1 is SGHTA and CDR2 FQGNSA. Unmatched junction bases numbered 6, after V lost 3 bases and J lost 6 bases. The CDR3 has 14 residues.

The CDR3 loop is CASSLAVTSGADTQYF. The CDR3 coding sequence is TGCGCCAGCAGCTTGGCGGTGACTAGCGGAGCAGATACGCAGTATTTT. The chain combines TRBV5-1 with TRBJ2-3; 9 bases agree with TRBD2. Germline V lookup: CDR1 SGHRS, CDR2 YFSETQ. The CDR3 has 16 amino acids. After removal of 0 bases from V and 4 bases from J, the junction contained 6 bases not matched to a gene. Full variable domain (rest looked up from reference TRBV5-1 and TRBJ2-3): KAGVTQTPRYLIKTRGQQVTLSCSPISGHRSVSWYQQTPGQGLQFLFEYFSETQRNKGNFPGRFSGRQFSNSRSEMNVSTLELGDSALYLCASSLAVTSGADTQYFGPGTRLTVL.

J is TRBJ2-3 and V is TRBV7-2; TRBD2 agrees at 8 bases. The length of the CDR3 is 18 residues. CDR1 is SGHTA, CDR2 FQGNSA, per germline. V lost 5 bases and J lost 2; bases outside the gene matches: 15. Written as DNA, the CDR3 is TGTGCCAGCAGCCCCTCCATAGCGGCGGGAGGTCACACAGATACGCAGTATTTT. It yields the protein CASSPSIAAGGHTDTQYF. Using reference TRBV7-2 and TRBJ2-3 for the parts outside the CDR3, the full variable domain is GAGVSQSPSNKVTEKGKDVELRCDPISGHTALYWYRQSLGQGLEFLIYFQGNSAPDKSGLPSDRFSAERTGGSVSTLTIQRTQQEDSAVYLCASSPSIAAGGHTDTQYFGPGTRLTVL.